These T cell receptor beta chains were read from a single sample in a study of T cell responses to AZD1222 COVID-19 vaccine. Here immunoSEQ multiplex PCR was the method, and the copy in TCRdb shows in-frame clones only, minus some. This repertoire shows about 130,000 clones, 80% to 90% found once; its top ten account for around 1.5%. Sequencing was performed on peripheral blood, taken on day 0 of AZD1222 vaccination. The receptors come from an adult in good health. Each CDR3 is given with its conserved first and last residue. The D gene is left open where the match is weak.

>NA|TRBJ2-5|TRBV5-4
CASSLGRMPLQETQYF
>NA|TRBJ1-2|TRBV7-2
CASSPNRVGSYGYTF
>NA|TRBJ2-1|TRBV28
CASSFRGGSYNEQFF
>NA|TRBJ1-4|TRBV5-1
CASNRQVNEKLFF
>NA|TRBJ1-2|TRBV7-3
CASSLPGADGYTF
>NA|TRBJ1-2|TRBV9
CASSVEENYGYTF
>NA|TRBJ2-1|TRBV4-1
CASSPGKMSSYNEQFF
>NA|TRBJ2-7|TRBV20-1
CSASIAEEQYF
>TRBD1|TRBJ1-2|TRBV9
CASSAGTGVRLPYGYTF
>NA|TRBJ2-5|TRBV7-9
CASSLGQGRGAQYF
>TRBD2|TRBJ2-3|TRBV12-5
CASGFLMVPGGLTDTQYF
>NA|TRBJ2-1|TRBV9
CASSVEFPPAGGYNEQFF
>NA|TRBJ1-2|TRBV28
CASSSQGTYGYTF
>NA|TRBJ1-1|TRBV30
CAWSVALNTEAFF
>NA|TRBJ2-7|TRBV6-2/TRBV6-3
CASSYSRETPGYF
>TRBD2|TRBJ2-1|TRBV5-1
CASSLFSGRVPNEQFF
>NA|TRBJ2-2|TRBV9
CASRPPVETGELFF
>NA|TRBJ2-4|TRBV18
CASSLDPGGQTLKAKNIQYF
>NA|TRBJ2-1|TRBV21-1
CASSKGLLWVTNEQFF
>NA|TRBJ1-5|TRBV7-2
CASSPRREQPQHF
>NA|TRBJ2-7|TRBV28
CASSLPLGGSYEQYF
>NA|TRBJ1-2|TRBV28
CASSWGSYGYTF
>NA|TRBJ2-1|TRBV15
CATSRAKLYNEQFF
>NA|TRBJ1-2|TRBV9
CASAGYGYTF
>TRBD1|TRBJ1-1|TRBV28
CASSFMPGGRTEAFF
>NA|TRBJ1-5|TRBV9
CASSPPNSNQPQHF
>TRBD2|TRBJ2-3|TRBV27
CASSPTSGRSTDTQYF
>NA|TRBJ2-1|TRBV30
CAWNLGSRDEQFF
>TRBD2|TRBJ2-1|TRBV7-3
CASSGQPGGEEQFF
>NA|TRBJ1-5|TRBV29-1
CSVDPGGNQPQHF
>NA|TRBJ2-1|TRBV30
CAWSYRANEQFF
>TRBD2|TRBJ2-7|TRBV9
CASSVGAGGPSYEQYF
>NA|TRBJ2-1|TRBV19
CASTGQGTYNEQFF
>NA|TRBJ1-4|TRBV28
CASSFAGDNEKLFF
>NA|TRBJ1-1|TRBV5-1
CASSQQGFNTEAFF
>NA|TRBJ2-7|TRBV2
CASSDSKMGDSRTYYEQYF
>TRBD1|TRBJ1-2|TRBV2
CANSERARDSDYGYTF
>TRBD1|TRBJ2-1|TRBV6-5
CASSYWDRAPRDEQFF
>NA|TRBJ2-5|TRBV5-1
CASRVGHTGLRQETQYF
>NA|TRBJ1-1|TRBV19
CASSEDTGINTEAFF
>TRBD2|TRBJ2-2|TRBV5-6
CASSLLPSGTGELFF
>NA|TRBJ1-2|TRBV10-3
CAIRGVSQGINYGYTF
>TRBD1|TRBJ1-1|TRBV19
CASSLTGGVTEAFF
>TRBD1|TRBJ1-2|TRBV4-1
CASSQDRGQGYTF
>NA|TRBJ2-1|TRBV11-2
CASSLAWLANNEQFF